This T cell receptor (beta chain) appears in the sequencing data of a study of T cell repertoires in cytomegalovirus infection (dated by TCRdb to the late 2010s). The study in broad terms: Donor HLA type was relevant to the analysis, because carriage of CMV infection together with the matching HLA type was indicated by public TCR beta signatures.

Including cysteine and phenylalanine, the CDR3 has 16 amino acids. The sequence is cut down to CDR3 DNA, 48 bases in frame from base 1. Clipping removes 5 bases from V and 4 bases from J, with 9 as the unmatched junction base count. Reading the germline V gene gives CDR1 SGHTA and CDR2 FQGNSA. General conclusions and limits of the study: Carriers of CMV infection plus the relevant HLA type were discriminated by the cumulative frequency of public TCR beta family members in the study cohort and in an independent roughly 370-donor cohort. The ex vivo response was dominated by HLA-C-restricted CMV-specific TCR beta clonotypes, which also provided the single most frequent clonotype in two of eight donors.

TCRdb shows the sequencer as Illumina HiSeq 1500. TCRdb handled the public reads itself, with Q25 trimming in fastp and clone calling in MiXCR, and kept productive beta chains. CDR3 protein duplicates are merged, each entry listing the most common genes and DNA. Across this sample there are 200,000 to 250,000 distinct CDR3 sequences, with 6% to 8% seen only once. The top ten clones comprise around 6% of the sample. This clonotype came up many times. Its specific antigen is unknown. The sample holds no much larger clone one base away, and base qualities are not on file. The origin of this receptor is a human donor in good health (CMV status not recorded). Some clones in this sample may be carry-over from other donors' samples. The sample was PBMCs. The chain is made from TRBV7-2 and TRBJ2-1, with TRBD2 matching 9 junction bases. The base sequence is TGTGCCAGCAGCCCAACCCCGGCGGGGGGGTACAATGAGCAGTTCTTC. This translates into CASSPTPAGGYNEQFF.